Below, one TCR beta chain is given with its context. The data originate from a study of blood T cell repertoires in COVID-19. Study context: Specimens from acute and convalescent COVID-19 originated in the United States, Italy and Spain. Sample material is recorded as cDNA or gDNA derived from T cells, B-cell-depleted T cells, or PBMCs.

Germline V gene lookup returns CDR1 SGHNT and CDR2 YENEEA. With 1 base removed from V and 3 bases from J, the gap between germline ends came to 7 bases. The CDR3 is 13 residues long. Some clones are missing from TCRdb's copy, which holds only in-frame ones; the method was immunoSEQ multiplex PCR. The data show about 260,000 clones, more than 75% seen once. This clonotype was obtained from a man aged 35 to 55 who had recovered from COVID-19. Sequenced material: peripheral blood. The chain links TRBV11-3 to TRBJ2-7, with D perhaps TRBD1 (6 bases). Written as DNA, the CDR3 is TGTGCCAGCAGCTTAGCCAGGGGCTACGAGCAGTACTTC. Translation gives CASSLARGYEQYF. Drawing the rest from reference TRBV11-3 and TRBJ2-7, the complete variable domain is EAGVVQSPRYKIIEKKQPVAFWCNPISGHNTLYWYLQNLGQGPELLIRYENEEAVDDSQLPKDRFSAERLKGVDSTLKIQPAELGDSAVYLCASSLARGYEQYFGPGTRLTVT.